These T cell receptor beta chains were read from a single sample in a study of T cell responses to AZD1222 COVID-19 vaccine. The data were produced by immunoSEQ multiplex PCR, yet TCRdb's version contains in-frame clones alone and is incomplete. The sample records about 92,000 clones, about 90% being singletons. Sequenced material: peripheral blood, taken on day 0 of AZD1222 vaccination. All receptors derive from an adult in good health. Each CDR3 is given without its conserved first and last residue. A D gene is named only where the DNA matches it firmly.

d_gene: TRBD2
len: 12
v_gene: TRBV2
CDR3aa: ASSSGTRGNEQF

d_gene: NA
len: 12
v_gene: TRBV19
CDR3aa: ASNRQLGREKLF

d_gene: NA
len: 10
v_gene: TRBV6-5
CDR3aa: ASNTPGHEQF

d_gene: TRBD1
len: 13
v_gene: TRBV19
CDR3aa: ASISLTQGAPGYT

d_gene: NA
len: 12
v_gene: TRBV11-3
CDR3aa: ASSQGRGTGELF

d_gene: NA
len: 14
v_gene: TRBV18
CDR3aa: ASTMSVLDVRTEAF

d_gene: NA
len: 14
v_gene: TRBV7-9
CDR3aa: ASSLLGLPSGNTIY

d_gene: TRBD1
len: 14
v_gene: TRBV27
CDR3aa: ASSLYGTGGSHEQY

d_gene: TRBD2
len: 13
v_gene: TRBV6-4
CDR3aa: ASSDSGGAADTQY

d_gene: TRBD1
len: 13
v_gene: TRBV7-3
CDR3aa: ASSPTGARNTEAF

d_gene: TRBD2
len: 13
v_gene: TRBV19
CDR3aa: ASSIGLAGPRGQY

d_gene: NA
len: 12
v_gene: TRBV27
CDR3aa: ASTTGDMNTEAF

d_gene: NA
len: 12
v_gene: TRBV9
CDR3aa: ASSDRRATGELF

d_gene: NA
len: 10
v_gene: TRBV6-5
CDR3aa: AIGGGIGGYT

d_gene: NA
len: 10
v_gene: TRBV2
CDR3aa: ASSPPNQPQH

d_gene: TRBD1
len: 16
v_gene: TRBV15
CDR3aa: ATSRVARGRSGNEKLF

d_gene: TRBD1
len: 15
v_gene: TRBV9
CDR3aa: ASSAGTGGGMNTEAF

d_gene: NA
len: 13
v_gene: TRBV5-1
CDR3aa: ASSLARQGNGEQY

d_gene: NA
len: 16
v_gene: TRBV4-1
CDR3aa: ASSQVGVGGGTNYGYT

d_gene: TRBD2
len: 12
v_gene: TRBV6-6
CDR3aa: ASSWTSWADTQY

d_gene: NA
len: 10
v_gene: TRBV7-9
CDR3aa: ASSYTSQPQH

d_gene: NA
len: 13
v_gene: TRBV3-1/TRBV3-2
CDR3aa: ASSNHRAGSTEAF

d_gene: TRBD1
len: 11
v_gene: TRBV7-2
CDR3aa: ASSITGGYGYT

d_gene: TRBD1
len: 12
v_gene: TRBV9
CDR3aa: ASSPGQDSYEQY

d_gene: TRBD2
len: 15
v_gene: TRBV18
CDR3aa: ASSLPSLAGVRNEQF

d_gene: NA
len: 9
v_gene: TRBV6-5
CDR3aa: ASSEISPLH

d_gene: NA
len: 15
v_gene: TRBV7-8
CDR3aa: ASRKRMEAPANYEQY

d_gene: TRBD1
len: 13
v_gene: TRBV7-9
CDR3aa: ASSSGQGEADTQY

d_gene: NA
len: 12
v_gene: TRBV6-6
CDR3aa: ASRPDSYNSPLH

d_gene: NA
len: 11
v_gene: TRBV7-8
CDR3aa: ASRRDGYNEQF

d_gene: NA
len: 11
v_gene: TRBV5-4
CDR3aa: ASSLEGEAPLH

d_gene: TRBD2
len: 14
v_gene: TRBV2
CDR3aa: ASSQGRLAEGYIQY

d_gene: NA
len: 13
v_gene: TRBV28
CDR3aa: AGPPWDLGRAEAF

d_gene: NA
len: 9
v_gene: TRBV29-1
CDR3aa: SVDRGGGYT

d_gene: NA
len: 13
v_gene: TRBV30
CDR3aa: AWSVRDRSNQPQH

d_gene: TRBD1
len: 12
v_gene: TRBV14
CDR3aa: ASSPDRGNEKLF

d_gene: NA
len: 13
v_gene: TRBV27
CDR3aa: ASSLTAALGNTIY

d_gene: NA
len: 10
v_gene: TRBV5-1
CDR3aa: ASSLEGPSQY

d_gene: NA
len: 15
v_gene: TRBV7-8
CDR3aa: ASSPTHEHRYNSPLH

d_gene: NA
len: 13
v_gene: TRBV18
CDR3aa: ASSPTSFSTDTQY

d_gene: NA
len: 13
v_gene: TRBV27
CDR3aa: ASSLGWQGDQPQH

d_gene: TRBD1
len: 16
v_gene: TRBV4-3
CDR3aa: ASSQDVPGQVYQETQY

d_gene: NA
len: 15
v_gene: TRBV4-1
CDR3aa: ASSGSLGYRVGEKLF

d_gene: NA
len: 14
v_gene: TRBV5-1
CDR3aa: ASSLGPGGTTDTQY

d_gene: TRBD1
len: 15
v_gene: TRBV27
CDR3aa: ASRRQGARSSYNEQF

d_gene: TRBD1
len: 12
v_gene: TRBV29-1
CDR3aa: SVLRTGTGRRYT

d_gene: TRBD1
len: 15
v_gene: TRBV5-1
CDR3aa: ASSLGPGGAGSYGYT

d_gene: NA
len: 10
v_gene: TRBV24-1
CDR3aa: ATSSEEETQY

d_gene: NA
len: 12
v_gene: TRBV6-5
CDR3aa: ASSTSSYNSPLH

d_gene: NA
len: 11
v_gene: TRBV10-1
CDR3aa: ASSEQMNYGYT

d_gene: NA
len: 9
v_gene: TRBV30
CDR3aa: ARGQSNEAF

d_gene: NA
len: 14
v_gene: TRBV6-5
CDR3aa: ASSYSIRDPTGELF

d_gene: NA
len: 13
v_gene: TRBV29-1
CDR3aa: SVLSGLSSGNTIY

d_gene: NA
len: 10
v_gene: TRBV2
CDR3aa: ANGALNYGYT